This T cell receptor (beta chain) was identified in a study of T-cell reconstitution after alpha-beta-depleted transplantation in children. Unique molecular identifiers tagged the TCRbeta library. TCRdb reprocessed the PCR reads with MiXCR, giving one entry per CDR3 protein. The sample has 600,000 to 700,000 distinct CDR3 sequences, about 15% seen once. V dropped 1 base and J dropped 3 bases, with 13 bases sitting between them. CDR1 is SGHKS and CDR2 is YYEKEE in the germline V gene (reference sequence). There are 16 residues in the CDR3. V and J are TRBV5-5 and TRBJ2-2; D not certain. This clonotype originated in a human donor who donated a stem cell graft to a child with acute myeloid leukemia. The sample was PBMCs from the stem cell graft donor, taken from the stem cell graft. The CDR3 is CASSLKGLRDTGELFF. Written as DNA, the CDR3 is TGTGCCAGCAGCTTGAAGGGCCTGCGTGACACCGGGGAGCTGTTTTTT.